These 31 T cell receptor beta chains originate from one sample sequenced in a study of T cells in Graves' hyperthyroidism and ophthalmopathy. Researchers amplified the TCR beta CDR3 regions from RNA transcripts. RT-PCR in the first round (using the HTBI primer set) targeted the TCR CDR3. TCRdb reanalysed the multiplex PCR reads using MiXCR and keeps one entry per CDR3 protein. Among roughly 380,000 distinct CDR3 sequences listed, approximately 14% were seen once. What was sequenced was blood. The receptors here all came from a woman under 30 with Graves' hyperthyroidism.

V is TRBV6-5 and J is TRBJ1-2, with a possible D match to TRBD1 (6 bases). CDR3 length equals 15 residues. The germline CDR1 and CDR2 sequences are MNHEY and SVGAGI. V was clipped by 2 bases and J by 3 bases, with 13 bases between them. DNA for the CDR3: TGTGCCAGCAGTTACGGGTGGGGGGGCGACTATGGCTACACCTTC. Its translation is CASSYGWGGDYGYTF.

This clonotype was observed many times. V is TRBV5-5 and J is TRBJ2-1; 7 bases are a match to TRBD2. Germline CDR1 reads SGHKS; CDR2 reads YYEKEE (reference sequence). This CDR3 has 14 amino acids. The ends lost 0 bases at V and 7 bases at J; junction bases unmatched: 4. The CDR3 DNA is TGTGCCAGCAGCTTGGGCGGACTAGGGAATGAGCAGTTCTTC. Encoded protein: CASSLGGLGNEQFF.

There are many counts of this clonotype. The gene calls are TRBV7-3 and TRBJ2-1; TRBD2 matches 11 bases. Germline loops: CDR1 SGHTA, CDR2 FQGTGA. V dropped 5 bases and J dropped 6; count of bases not matched to a gene: 6. This CDR3 is 15 amino acids long. The CDR3 sequence: CASSGGLADINEQFF. As DNA, the CDR3 is TGTGCCAGCAGCGGGGGACTAGCGGACATCAATGAGCAGTTCTTC.

This clonotype occurred a few times. CDR3 DNA: TGTGCCAGCAGTACTAGCGGGACGTACCAAGAGACCCAGTACTTC. This sequence encodes CASSTSGTYQETQYF. The rearrangement uses TRBV2 and TRBJ2-5; 10 bases align to TRBD2. With 5 bases clipped from V and 0 bases from J, the junction kept 3 bases outside the gene matches. Germline V lookup: CDR1 SNHLY, CDR2 FYNNEI. The CDR3 extends over 15 amino acids.

This clonotype was seen ten or more times. This chain connects TRBV12-3 or TRBV12-4 to TRBJ2-1; 13 bases map to TRBD2. CDR3 size: 17 residues. The ends lost 5 bases at V and 2 bases at J; junction bases unmatched: 6. CDR3 DNA sequence: TGTGCCAGCAGTGACGGACTAGCGGGAGCTACCTACAATGAGCAGTTCTTC. Its translation: CASSDGLAGATYNEQFF.

This clonotype was recorded at least ten times. The chain links TRBV19 to TRBJ2-3; D is unresolved. Germline V lookup: CDR1 LNHDA, CDR2 SQIVND (reference sequence). V lost 3 bases, J lost 8 bases, and 6 bases lay in between. The length of the CDR3 is 11 residues. The CDR3 DNA reads as TGTGCCAGTAGTATCCGAGGTACGCAGTATTTT. The encoded protein is CASSIRGTQYF.

This clonotype was counted at least ten times. The V gene is TRBV27, the J gene TRBJ2-1; 12 bases map to TRBD2. Germline lookup yields CDR1 MNHEY and CDR2 SMNVEV (reference sequence). Losses at the gene ends were 3 bases for V and 6 bases for J; bases not matched to a gene: 3. The CDR3 loop spans 15 amino acids. CDR3 DNA: TGTGCCAGCAGTTTGACTAGCGGGAGTCTCAATGAGCAGTTCTTC. Translated, it gives CASSLTSGSLNEQFF.

The sample holds a few counts of this clonotype. V usage is TRBV27 and J usage is TRBJ1-4; D is perhaps TRBD1 (5 bases). Trimming shortened V by 5 bases and J by 5 bases, and 15 bases separated the two germline ends. The CDR3 has 15 amino acids. Per germline, CDR1 MNHEY and CDR2 SMNVEV (reference sequence). CDR3 DNA sequence: TGTGCCAGCAGTGCCCCCGGGACTACGAATGAAAAACTGTTTTTT. This translates into CASSAPGTTNEKLFF.

This clonotype was seen a handful of times. The V call is TRBV5-1, the J call TRBJ2-6; 7 nucleotides line up with TRBD1. With V trimmed by 7 bases and J by 0 bases, 4 bases remained unmatched. The germline V gene has CDR1 SGHRS and CDR2 YFSETQ. This CDR3 region has 15 residues. In DNA, the CDR3 is TGCGCCAGCGATACAGGGGACTCTGGGGCCAACGTCCTGACTTTC. Translated: CASDTGDSGANVLTF.

This clonotype was counted a few times. V gene TRBV14 combines with J gene TRBJ2-1; TRBD2 matches at 7 bases. The V gene's germline CDR1 is SGHDN and CDR2 FVKESK. Trimming at V came to 4 bases and at J to 4 bases, leaving 7 bases not matched to a gene. The CDR3 covers 15 residues. In nucleotides, the CDR3 is TGTGCCAGCAGCCGGGCGGGAGTTGGTTACAATGAGCAGTTCTTC. Translating it yields CASSRAGVGYNEQFF.

V is TRBV7-9 and J is TRBJ2-1, with TRBD1 matching over 9 bases. The CDR3 spans 16 residues. The junction had 12 bases not matched to a gene; V was cut back by 4 bases and J by 8 bases. CDR1 and CDR2 from the germline V gene are SEHNR and FQNEAQ (reference sequence). CDR3 protein: CASSSPGGTGYYEQFF. Written as DNA, the CDR3 is TGTGCCAGCAGCTCCCCTGGGGGGACAGGGTACTATGAGCAGTTCTTC.

This rearrangement joins TRBV4-1 to TRBJ2-1; 11 bases line up with TRBD2. Trimming took 1 base from V and 8 from J; bases not matched to a gene: 7. This CDR3 comprises 16 residues. CDR1 and CDR2 from the germline V gene are MGHRA and YSYEKL. For the CDR3, the DNA is TGCGCCAGCAGCCAAGGCCTAGCGGGAGGAGGCGATGAGCAGTTCTTC. It translates to CASSQGLAGGGDEQFF.

The rearrangement joins TRBV9 to TRBJ2-1; weak D call: TRBD2 (5 bases). V lost 4 bases, J lost 10 bases, and 9 bases lay in between. This CDR3 is 11 amino acids long. From germline, CDR1 is SGDLS and CDR2 YYNGEE. CDR3 residues: CASSPGEEQFF. In DNA form, the CDR3 reads TGTGCCAGCAGCCCCGGGGAGGAGCAGTTCTTC.

There are a few counts of this clonotype. V usage is TRBV6-1 and J usage is TRBJ1-1; D unresolved. V was trimmed by 3 bases and J by 2 bases, leaving 10 bases between them. CDR1 and CDR2 (germline): MNHNS, SASEGT. CDR3 size: 14 residues. CDR3 region: CASSDRAANTEAFF. The CDR3 nucleotides are TGTGCCAGCAGTGATCGGGCGGCTAACACTGAAGCTTTCTTT.

The chain employs TRBV6-1 and TRBJ1-5, with 7 bases aligning to TRBD1. V lost 3 bases, J lost 7 bases, and 6 bases stayed unmatched. Germline V gene data show CDR1 as MNHNS and CDR2 as SASEGT. This CDR3 spans 14 amino acids. In DNA form, the CDR3 reads TGTGCCAGCAGTGAGACAGGGATGGGGCAGCCCCAGCATTTT. It encodes CASSETGMGQPQHF.

This clonotype has a count of ten or more. CDR3 residues: CASSPPEGGRGMYNEQFF. CDR3 coding DNA: TGTGCCAGCAGTCCCCCTGAGGGCGGGAGGGGGATGTACAATGAGCAGTTCTTC. V is TRBV6-1 and J is TRBJ2-1; 9 bases agree with TRBD2. This CDR3 has 18 residues. After removal of 5 bases from V and 4 bases from J, the junction contained 15 bases not matched to a gene. The germline V gene has CDR1 MNHNS and CDR2 SASEGT.

Ten or more counts support this clonotype. V and J are TRBV29-1 and TRBJ1-5, with TRBD1 matching 7 bases. The CDR3 totals 14 residues. The trim removed 4 bases at V and 3 bases at J, leaving 6 bases unmatched. The germline CDR1 and CDR2 sequences are SQVTM and ANQGSEA. The CDR3 is CSVGDSENNQPQHF. For the CDR3, the DNA is TGCAGCGTTGGGGACAGCGAAAACAATCAGCCCCAGCATTTT.

CDR3 sequence: CASSLGSGGRIDTQYF. The CDR3 DNA reads TGTGCCAGCAGCTTGGGTAGCGGGGGCAGGATAGATACGCAGTATTTT. The chain uses TRBV5-8 and TRBJ2-3, with TRBD2 matching 9 bases. J was trimmed by 5 bases and V by 0 bases; bases with no gene match: 7. The length of the CDR3 is 16 residues. The V gene's germline CDR1 is SGHTS and CDR2 YDEGEE.

This clonotype was recorded at least ten times. As DNA, the CDR3 is TGTGCCAGCAGAGAGCGTACAGGGGAAACCCTGGGATCACCCCTCCACTTT. This sequence encodes CASRERTGETLGSPLHF. The chain joins TRBV13 to TRBJ1-6; TRBD1 matches at 7 bases. CDR3 length equals 17 residues. Germline V gives CDR1 PRHDT, CDR2 FYEKMQ (reference sequence). Unmatched junction bases numbered 18, after V lost 6 bases and J lost 10 bases.

The chain couples TRBV2 to TRBJ1-5; D unclear. V gave up 8 bases and J gave up 5 bases, with 13 bases separating them. The CDR3 has 13 amino acids. CDR1 and CDR2 (germline): SNHLY, FYNNEI. The CDR3 nucleotides are TGTGCCAGCGAGCCGGAGGGTGATCAGCCCCAGCATTTT. Its protein is CASEPEGDQPQHF. The variable domain in full, with the rest retrieved from reference TRBV2 and TRBJ1-5, is EPEVTQTPSHQVTQMGQEVILRCVPISNHLYFYWYRQILGQKVEFLVSFYNNEISEKSEIFDDQFSVERPDGSNFTLKIRSTKLEDSAMYFCASEPEGDQPQHFGDGTRLSIL.

The chain recombines TRBV19 with TRBJ1-1, with D possibly being TRBD1 (5 bases). Germline assignment: CDR1 LNHDA and CDR2 SQIVND (reference sequence). The CDR3 runs to 13 residues. V lost 3 bases, J lost 5 bases, and 10 bases lay in between. The CDR3, as DNA: TGTGCCAGTAGTATTGGGGCCCGGACTGAAGCTTTCTTT. It specifies CASSIGARTEAFF.

This clonotype was counted at least ten times. This chain connects TRBV2 to TRBJ1-5; possibly TRBD1 for D (5 bases). The CDR3 has 12 residues. Germline values: CDR1 SNHLY, CDR2 FYNNEI. Trimming removed 6 bases at V and 6 bases at J, with 9 bases between. The CDR3 loop reads CASRETGQPQHF. For the CDR3, the DNA is TGTGCCAGCAGAGAAACAGGTCAGCCCCAGCATTTT.

This clonotype occurred many times. The chain combines TRBV13 with TRBJ2-7; weak D call: TRBD2 (7 bases). V was cut by 4 bases and J by 6 bases, with 13 bases left in between. The CDR3 runs 13 residues. CDR1 is PRHDT and CDR2 is FYEKMQ in the germline V gene (reference sequence). This chain's CDR3 is CASSSGGGGEQYF. DNA of the CDR3: TGTGCCAGCAGCTCCGGGGGCGGGGGCGAGCAGTACTTC.

This clonotype was seen a few times. As DNA, the CDR3 is TGTGCCAGCAGCGCTAGCGGGAGAGGGCCAGATACGCAGTATTTT. Translated: CASSASGRGPDTQYF. The V call is TRBV9, the J call TRBJ2-3, with 10 bases lining up with TRBD2. The CDR3 covers 15 residues. The J segment lost 4 bases and the V segment lost 3 bases, leaving 5 bases of the junction unmatched. CDR1 and CDR2 (germline): SGDLS, YYNGEE.

This clonotype was seen more than once but under ten times. V and J are TRBV6-1 and TRBJ2-3; D is unclear. Trimming shortened V by 3 bases and J by 0 bases, and 10 bases separated the two germline ends. The CDR3 loop spans 15 amino acids. Germline-derived CDR1 and CDR2 are MNHNS and SASEGT. The CDR3 loop is CASSESVTSTDTQYF. The CDR3 DNA reads TGTGCCAGCAGTGAGTCAGTCACTAGCACAGATACGCAGTATTTT.

This clonotype was observed many times. This chain joins TRBV9 and TRBJ2-1, with TRBD2 matching 14 bases. V dropped 2 bases and J dropped 1; count of bases not matched to a gene: 8. Germline lookup yields CDR1 SGDLS and CDR2 YYNGEE. This CDR3 has 19 residues. The CDR3 DNA reads as TGTGCCAGCAGCGTTGTGGGGACTAGCGGGAGTGGGTCCTACAATGAGCAGTTCTTC. Translated: CASSVVGTSGSGSYNEQFF.

The chain carries TRBV10-1 and TRBJ2-3; D unresolved. This CDR3 contains 14 residues. Trimming took 2 bases from V and 2 from J, leaving 8 bases between them. Germline V CDR1 and CDR2: WNHNN, SYGVQD (reference sequence). The CDR3 DNA sequence: TGCGCCAGCAGTGAGAGGGCCGCCACAGATACGCAGTATTTT. This gives the protein CASSERAATDTQYF.

The sample holds a few counts of this clonotype. The chain has TRBV14 and TRBJ2-7; no definite D call. Germline assignment: CDR1 SGHDN and CDR2 FVKESK. This CDR3 is built from 14 residues. Trimming left V 4 bases short and J 5 bases short, with 15 bases between. The CDR3 region has the DNA TGTGCCAGCAGCCCTTCTAGGGTTCGCGACGAGCAGTACTTC. Its protein product is CASSPSRVRDEQYF. The whole variable domain, filled in from reference TRBV14 and TRBJ2-7, reads EAGVTQFPSHSVIEKGQTVTLRCDPISGHDNLYWYRRVMGKEIKFLLHFVKESKQDESGMPNNRFLAERTGGTYSTLKVQPAELEDSGVYFCASSPSRVRDEQYFGPGTRLTVT.

The sample holds many counts of this clonotype. The chain has TRBV6-2 or TRBV6-3 and TRBJ2-3, with 7 bases identical to TRBD2. V shed 0 bases, J shed 0 bases, and the junction held 6 bases outside the gene matches. The CDR3 is 17 amino acids. Germline-derived CDR1 and CDR2 are MNHEY and SVGEGT. CDR3 nucleotides: TGTGCCAGCAGTTACTCGAAATCTAGCGGCAGCACAGATACGCAGTATTTT. It translates to CASSYSKSSGSTDTQYF.

The chain joins TRBV20-1 to TRBJ2-3, with unresolved D. CDR3 size: 13 residues. The V end was cut by 0 bases, the J end by 3 bases, with 7 bases between. Germline CDR1 and CDR2: DFQATT and SNEGSKA (reference sequence). The CDR3 bases are TGCAGTGCTAGAGACTATAAGACAGATACGCAGTATTTT. It codes for CSARDYKTDTQYF.

At least ten counts were recorded for this clonotype. The chain employs TRBV5-1 and TRBJ2-7; maybe TRBD1 (6 bases). The CDR3 extends over 15 amino acids. Deletions cut 3 bases from V and 5 bases from J, with 18 bases between. Germline values: CDR1 SGHRS, CDR2 YFSETQ. The CDR3 region has the DNA TGCGCCAGCAGCTCCGCCGGGGACATCACCCACGAGCAGTACTTC. It is translated as CASSSAGDITHEQYF.